This TCR beta chain emerged from a study of blood T cell repertoires in COVID-19. Study-level information: From the United States, Italy and Spain came samples of acute and convalescent COVID-19.

Repertoires were generated with immunoSEQ multiplex PCR, while TCRdb's copy carries only in-frame clones and drops some. Of about 110,000 clones in the sample, about nine tenths were seen once. Germline V CDR1 and CDR2: SGHRS, YFSETQ. With V trimmed by 3 bases and J by 0 bases, 3 bases remained unmatched. This CDR3 has 14 amino acids. The source of this sequence is a man over 45 with active or convalescent COVID-19. The sample comprised peripheral blood. V and J are TRBV5-1 and TRBJ2-7; 7 bases agree with TRBD1. CDR3 protein: CASSWGQPSYEQYF. CDR3 nucleotides: TGCGCCAGCAGCTGGGGACAGCCCTCCTACGAGCAGTACTTC.